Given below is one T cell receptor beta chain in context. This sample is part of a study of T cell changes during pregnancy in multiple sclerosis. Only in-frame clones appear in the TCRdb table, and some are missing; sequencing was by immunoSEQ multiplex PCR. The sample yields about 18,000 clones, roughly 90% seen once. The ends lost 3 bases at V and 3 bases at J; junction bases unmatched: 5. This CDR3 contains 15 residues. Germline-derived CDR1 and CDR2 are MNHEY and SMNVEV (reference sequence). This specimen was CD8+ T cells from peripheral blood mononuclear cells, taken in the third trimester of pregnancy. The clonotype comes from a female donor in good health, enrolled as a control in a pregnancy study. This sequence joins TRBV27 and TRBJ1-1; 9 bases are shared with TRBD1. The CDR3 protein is CASSLGQGGDTEAFF. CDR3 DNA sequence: TGTGCCAGCAGTTTGGGACAGGGAGGGGACACTGAAGCTTTCTTT.